The entry below gives a single T cell receptor (beta chain) sequence along with its context. Alongside a J-beta primer mix, a sample-barcoded 5' primer served in a second PCR lasting about 7 to 11 cycles. A single record per CDR3 protein comes from TCRdb applying MiXCR to the 5' RACE reads. Of 1.5 million to 2 million distinct CDR3 sequences in the sample, 28% were seen once. The data derive from a study of blood T cells in healthy people across ages. The study recruited healthy Caucasian donors from Russia who were aged about 6 to 100. It was approximately 10 milliliters of peripheral blood that were drawn from each donor. CDR1 is SQVTM and CDR2 is ANQGSEA in the germline V gene. This CDR3 has 14 amino acids. Trimming took off 8 bases at V and 0 bases at J, with 16 bases between the two ends.

The gene calls are TRBV29-1 and TRBJ1-1, with a weak D call TRBD1 (6 bases). Specimen: blood. The source is a woman aged 30 to 39 in good health. Here the CDR3 reads CSHGAGALNTEAFF. As DNA, the CDR3 is TGCAGCCACGGGGCAGGGGCTTTGAACACTGAAGCTTTCTTT.